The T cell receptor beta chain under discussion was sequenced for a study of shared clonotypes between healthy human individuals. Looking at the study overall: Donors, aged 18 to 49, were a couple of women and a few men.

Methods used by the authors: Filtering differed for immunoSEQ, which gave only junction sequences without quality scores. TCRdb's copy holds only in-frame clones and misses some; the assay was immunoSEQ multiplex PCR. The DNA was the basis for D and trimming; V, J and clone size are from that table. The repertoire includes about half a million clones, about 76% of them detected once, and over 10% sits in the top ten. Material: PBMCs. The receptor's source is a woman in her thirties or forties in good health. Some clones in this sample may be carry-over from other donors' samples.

For the CDR3, the DNA is TGTGCCAGCAGCCGGACTAAGGGCTATGAGCAGTTCTTC. It translates to CASSRTKGYEQFF. The chain employs TRBV6-1 and TRBJ2-1; D is perhaps TRBD2 (6 bases). The CDR3 length is 13 residues. Germline V gives CDR1 MNHNS, CDR2 SASEGT. V lost 6 bases and J lost 8, with 14 bases in between.